Listed below are T cell receptor beta chains from one sample, sequenced in a study of blood T cell repertoires in COVID-19. Assay used: immunoSEQ multiplex PCR; TCRdb lists only in-frame clones, some missing. This table holds approximately 120,000 clones, approximately 81% found once. Sequenced: peripheral blood. Every receptor here comes from a woman between 45 and 65 years old with acute or convalescent COVID-19. Each CDR3 is given with its conserved first and last residue. D genes are given only for firm matches. Rows give clone size only sometimes, using once, few, many, or a class for an expanded clone.

j_gene: TRBJ2-1
d_gene: TRBD2
abundance: NA
v_gene: TRBV30
CDR3aa: CASQGLAGPTSYNEQFF
CDR3nt: TGTGCCTCGCAGGGACTAGCGGGGCCCACGTCCTACAATGAGCAGTTCTTC

j_gene: TRBJ2-5
d_gene: TRBD2
abundance: NA
v_gene: TRBV11-2
CDR3aa: CASSLANLAGRETQYF
CDR3nt: TGTGCCAGCAGCTTGGCTAATCTAGCGGGAAGAGAGACCCAGTACTTC

j_gene: TRBJ2-4
d_gene: NA
abundance: NA
v_gene: TRBV6-6
CDR3aa: CASTTRGKNIQYF
CDR3nt: TGTGCCAGCACCACCAGGGGCAAAAACATTCAGTACTTC

j_gene: TRBJ2-7
d_gene: TRBD1
abundance: NA
v_gene: TRBV5-1
CDR3aa: CASSPGQAPHEQYF
CDR3nt: TGCGCCAGCAGCCCTGGACAGGCCCCCCACGAGCAGTACTTC

j_gene: TRBJ2-1
d_gene: NA
abundance: NA
v_gene: TRBV18
CDR3aa: CASSPPQGYNEQFF
CDR3nt: TGTGCCAGCTCACCCCCCCAGGGCTACAATGAGCAGTTCTTC

j_gene: TRBJ2-3
d_gene: NA
abundance: NA
v_gene: TRBV3-1/TRBV3-2
CDR3aa: CASSQEAPDTQYF
CDR3nt: TGTGCCAGCAGCCAAGAGGCCCCAGATACGCAGTATTTT

j_gene: TRBJ2-3
d_gene: TRBD1
abundance: NA
v_gene: TRBV24-1
CDR3aa: CATAGGPENTDTQYF
CDR3nt: TGTGCCACTGCAGGGGGACCGGAGAACACAGATACGCAGTATTTT

j_gene: TRBJ1-2
d_gene: NA
abundance: NA
v_gene: TRBV2
CDR3aa: CASSGDTNYGYTF
CDR3nt: TGTGCCAGCAGTGGGGACACTAACTATGGCTACACCTTC

j_gene: TRBJ2-3
d_gene: NA
abundance: NA
v_gene: TRBV9
CDR3aa: CASSVAVRVGGDTQYF
CDR3nt: TGTGCCAGCAGCGTAGCGGTCAGGGTTGGTGGAGATACGCAGTATTTT

j_gene: TRBJ1-3
d_gene: TRBD1
abundance: NA
v_gene: TRBV28
CDR3aa: CASSNPFPGQGSGNTIYF
CDR3nt: TGTGCCAGCAGTAACCCCTTCCCGGGACAGGGCTCTGGAAACACCATATATTTT

j_gene: TRBJ2-1
d_gene: TRBD1
abundance: NA
v_gene: TRBV5-1
CDR3aa: CASSLGTGGNEQFF
CDR3nt: TGCGCCAGCAGCTTGGGGACAGGGGGGAATGAGCAGTTCTTC

j_gene: TRBJ1-1
d_gene: TRBD1
abundance: few
v_gene: TRBV25-1
CDR3aa: CASSADRLGNTEAFF
CDR3nt: TGTGCCAGCAGCGCGGACAGGTTGGGAAACACTGAAGCTTTCTTT

j_gene: TRBJ1-1
d_gene: TRBD1
abundance: NA
v_gene: TRBV2
CDR3aa: CASSDVGQMNTEAFF
CDR3nt: TGTGCCAGCAGTGACGTGGGACAGATGAACACTGAAGCTTTCTTT

j_gene: TRBJ2-1
d_gene: TRBD1
abundance: NA
v_gene: TRBV5-1
CDR3aa: CASQLFVRTGSVKGSYNEQFF
CDR3nt: TGCGCCAGCCAACTCTTTGTGAGGACAGGGTCAGTTAAAGGCTCCTACAATGAGCAGTTCTTC

j_gene: TRBJ2-1
d_gene: NA
abundance: NA
v_gene: TRBV12-3/TRBV12-4
CDR3aa: CASSLSSHNEQFF
CDR3nt: TGTGCCAGCAGTTTATCGTCCCACAATGAGCAGTTCTTC

j_gene: TRBJ1-6
d_gene: TRBD1
abundance: NA
v_gene: TRBV18
CDR3aa: CASSPNPGQGFYNSPLHF
CDR3nt: TGTGCCAGCTCACCCAATCCGGGACAGGGGTTCTATAATTCACCCCTCCACTTT

j_gene: TRBJ2-1
d_gene: NA
abundance: NA
v_gene: TRBV7-2
CDR3aa: CASSFESSYNEQFF
CDR3nt: TGTGCCAGCAGCTTCGAGAGCTCCTACAATGAGCAGTTCTTC

j_gene: TRBJ2-7
d_gene: TRBD2
abundance: NA
v_gene: TRBV14
CDR3aa: CASRQSGRPYEQYF
CDR3nt: TGTGCCAGCAGACAAAGCGGGAGACCCTACGAGCAGTACTTC